This TCR beta chain was profiled in a study of long-term antiretroviral therapy in people with HIV. Study background: Samples from the earliest time points predate the 2015 immediate-ART recommendation by about a decade.

As regards this clone: Its target is not known.

Version v3.0 of the immunoSEQ assay ran at survey level. TCRdb's table, derived via immunoSEQ multiplex PCR, lists solely in-frame clones and lacks some. In the table there are tens of thousands of clones, 80% to 90% of which are singletons. Overall study results and limits: Specimens of blood were obtained during about 2003 to 2018, possibly under older ART regimens. It was observed that HIV repertoires exhibited narrower CDR3 length ranges than controls.

Trimming left V 0 bases short and J 5 bases short, with 14 bases between. This CDR3 is 16 amino acids long. Germline loops: CDR1 SGDLS, CDR2 YYNGEE. The chain links TRBV9 to TRBJ2-2; maybe TRBD2 (5 bases). This receptor was obtained from a young woman with HIV. The starting material was unsorted PBMCs, obtained 1.8 years after starting antiretroviral therapy. This chain's CDR3 is CASSVAWGASTGELFF. CDR3 sequence (DNA): TGTGCCAGCAGCGTAGCTTGGGGAGCAAGTACCGGGGAGCTGTTTTTT.